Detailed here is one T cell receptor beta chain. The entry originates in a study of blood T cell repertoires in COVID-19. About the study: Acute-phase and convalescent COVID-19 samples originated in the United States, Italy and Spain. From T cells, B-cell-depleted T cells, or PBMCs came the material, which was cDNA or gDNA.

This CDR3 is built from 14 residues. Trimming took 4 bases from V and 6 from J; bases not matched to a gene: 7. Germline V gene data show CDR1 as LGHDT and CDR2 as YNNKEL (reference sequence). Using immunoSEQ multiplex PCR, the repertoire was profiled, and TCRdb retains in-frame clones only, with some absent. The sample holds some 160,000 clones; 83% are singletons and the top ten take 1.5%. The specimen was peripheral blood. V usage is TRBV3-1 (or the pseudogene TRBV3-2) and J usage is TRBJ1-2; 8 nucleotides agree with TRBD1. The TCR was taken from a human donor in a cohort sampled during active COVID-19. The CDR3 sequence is CASSRLQGEDGYTF. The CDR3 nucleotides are TGTGCCAGCAGCCGACTACAGGGGGAAGATGGCTACACCTTC.